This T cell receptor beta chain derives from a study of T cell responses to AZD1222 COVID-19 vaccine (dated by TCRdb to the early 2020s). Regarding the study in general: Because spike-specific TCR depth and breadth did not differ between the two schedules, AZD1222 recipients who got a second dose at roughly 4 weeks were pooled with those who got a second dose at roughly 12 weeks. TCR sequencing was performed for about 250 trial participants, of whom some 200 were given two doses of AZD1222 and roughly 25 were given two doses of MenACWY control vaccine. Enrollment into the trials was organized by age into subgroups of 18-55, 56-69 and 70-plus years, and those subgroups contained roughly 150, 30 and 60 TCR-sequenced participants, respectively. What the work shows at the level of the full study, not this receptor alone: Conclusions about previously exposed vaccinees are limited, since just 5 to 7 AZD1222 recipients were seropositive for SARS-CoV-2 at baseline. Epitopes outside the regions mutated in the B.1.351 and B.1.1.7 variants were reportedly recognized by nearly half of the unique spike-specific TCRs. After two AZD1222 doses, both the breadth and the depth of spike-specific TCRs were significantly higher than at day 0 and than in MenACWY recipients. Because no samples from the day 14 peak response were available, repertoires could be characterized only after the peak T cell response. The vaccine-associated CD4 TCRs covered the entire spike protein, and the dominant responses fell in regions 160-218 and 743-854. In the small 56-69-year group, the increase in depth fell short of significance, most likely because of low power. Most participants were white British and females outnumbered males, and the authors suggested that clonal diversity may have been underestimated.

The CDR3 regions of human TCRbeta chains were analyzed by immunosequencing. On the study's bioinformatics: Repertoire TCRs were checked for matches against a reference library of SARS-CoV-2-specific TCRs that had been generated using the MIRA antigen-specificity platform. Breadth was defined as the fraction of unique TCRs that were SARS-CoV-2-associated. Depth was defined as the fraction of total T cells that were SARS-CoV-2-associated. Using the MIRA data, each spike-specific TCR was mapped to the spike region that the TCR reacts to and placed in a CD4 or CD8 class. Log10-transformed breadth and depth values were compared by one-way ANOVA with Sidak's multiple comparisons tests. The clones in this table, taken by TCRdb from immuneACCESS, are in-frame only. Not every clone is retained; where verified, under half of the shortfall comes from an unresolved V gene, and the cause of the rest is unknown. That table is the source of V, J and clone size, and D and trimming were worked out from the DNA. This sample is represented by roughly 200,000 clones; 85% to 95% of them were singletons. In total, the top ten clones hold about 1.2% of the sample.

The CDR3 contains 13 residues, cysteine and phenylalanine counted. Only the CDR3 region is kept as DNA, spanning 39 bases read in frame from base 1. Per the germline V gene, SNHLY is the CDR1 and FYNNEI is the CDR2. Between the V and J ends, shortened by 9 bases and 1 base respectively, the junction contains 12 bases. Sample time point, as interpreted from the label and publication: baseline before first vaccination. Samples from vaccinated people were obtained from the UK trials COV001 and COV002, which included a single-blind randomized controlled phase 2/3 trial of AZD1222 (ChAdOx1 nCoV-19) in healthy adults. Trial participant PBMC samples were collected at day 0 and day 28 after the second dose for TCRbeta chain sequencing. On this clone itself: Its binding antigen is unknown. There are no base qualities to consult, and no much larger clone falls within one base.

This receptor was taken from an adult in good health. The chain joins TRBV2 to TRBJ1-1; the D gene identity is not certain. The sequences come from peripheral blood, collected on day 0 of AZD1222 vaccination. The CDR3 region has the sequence CARSSQANTEAFF. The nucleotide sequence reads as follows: TGTGCCAGATCATCACAAGCGAACACTGAAGCTTTCTTT. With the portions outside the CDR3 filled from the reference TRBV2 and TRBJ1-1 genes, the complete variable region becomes EPEVTQTPSHQVTQMGQEVILRCVPISNHLYFYWYRQILGQKVEFLVSFYNNEISEKSEIFDDQFSVERPDGSNFTLKIRSTKLEDSAMYFCARSSQANTEAFFGQGTRLTVV.